The 9 T cell receptor beta chains reported below all come from one sample, sequenced in a study of response to subunit inactivated influenza vaccine. TCRdb independently ran MiXCR on the RT-PCR reads; one entry per CDR3 protein. The profile covers just under 550,000 distinct CDR3 sequences, with roughly a quarter appearing a single time and 2.8% taken by the ten largest. The same sample was also studied in work on T cells expressing NK-cell markers. That publication notes: UMIs were included in TCR beta cDNA generated by 5'RACE template switching.

Sequencing was performed on CD4+ T cells sorted from PBMCs, taken 11 to 12 days after vaccination. The source is a man aged 50 to 59 who received an inactivated influenza vaccine.

The chain recombines TRBV9 with TRBJ2-2; 7 bases agree with TRBD1. The germline CDR1 and CDR2 sequences are SGDLS and YYNGEE. This CDR3 is 17 amino acids long. The V and J ends lost 0 bases and 4 bases, in that order; junction bases with no gene match: 9. As DNA, the CDR3 is TGTGCCAGCAGCGTAGGCCCAGGGGGAAAGAGCACCGGGGAGCTGTTTTTT. It specifies CASSVGPGGKSTGELFF.

This clonotype was counted many times. As DNA, the CDR3 is TGCGCCAGCAGCCCGCGTCACAGGAACTCCTACGAGCAGTACTTC. Translation gives CASSPRHRNSYEQYF. V usage is TRBV4-3 and J usage is TRBJ2-7; D possibly corresponds to TRBD1 (5 bases). Looked up from germline, CDR1 is LGHNA and CDR2 is YSLEER. The CDR3 has 15 residues. Trimming shortened V by 4 bases and J by 0 bases, and 13 bases separated the two germline ends.

The rearrangement joins TRBV10-3 to TRBJ2-5, with 8 bases that match TRBD2. CDR3 length equals 17 residues. V lost 0 bases to trimming and J lost 5 bases; unmatched junction nucleotides: 11. Germline CDR1 reads ENHRY; CDR2 reads SYGVKD. The DNA of the CDR3 is TGTGCCATCAGTGAGTCGTCGGCGGGAGGACCCCGGGAGACCCAGTACTTC. Translated: CAISESSAGGPRETQYF.

The chain employs TRBV6-2 or TRBV6-3 and TRBJ1-1; D perhaps matches TRBD1 (5 bases). CDR3 size: 16 residues. V was cut by 6 bases and J by 3 bases, with 20 bases left in between. Germline V gives CDR1 MNHEY, CDR2 SVGEGT. In DNA form, the CDR3 reads TGTGCCAGCAGCCCTCCCCGACAGATCCAACACACTGAAGCTTTCTTT. Its protein product is CASSPPRQIQHTEAFF.

This clonotype was seen more than once but under ten times. The chain is built from TRBV4-1 and TRBJ1-5, with no clear D. This CDR3 region has 13 residues. The germline V and J ends were trimmed by 1 base and 4 bases, with 5 bases remaining between them. Germline V gene data show CDR1 as MGHRA and CDR2 as YSYEKL. The CDR3 sequence: CASSQVQNQPQHF. The CDR3 DNA reads as TGCGCCAGCAGCCAAGTACAAAATCAGCCCCAGCATTTT.

This clonotype was detected a few times. The V gene is TRBV5-1, the J gene TRBJ1-1, with no clear D. Between the trimmed V and J ends, which lost 0 bases and 2 bases, there was a span of 8 bases. The length of the CDR3 is 14 residues. CDR1 and CDR2 (germline): SGHRS, YFSETQ. The CDR3 protein is CASSLEAQNTEAFF. DNA for the CDR3: TGCGCCAGCAGCTTGGAGGCACAAAACACTGAAGCTTTCTTT. The complete variable domain, with remaining parts taken from reference TRBV5-1 and TRBJ1-1, reads KAGVTQTPRYLIKTRGQQVTLSCSPISGHRSVSWYQQTPGQGLQFLFEYFSETQRNKGNFPGRFSGRQFSNSRSEMNVSTLELGDSALYLCASSLEAQNTEAFFGQGTRLTVV.

The chain uses TRBV7-9 and TRBJ1-1; D is ambiguous. Trimming took 1 base from V and 6 from J, leaving 12 bases between them. Per germline, CDR1 SEHNR and CDR2 FQNEAQ (reference sequence). This CDR3 is 14 amino acids long. The CDR3 DNA is TGTGCCAGCAGCTTAGTCCCAATTACGCCTGAAGCTTTCTTT. This codes for CASSLVPITPEAFF.

This chain uses TRBV11-3 with TRBJ2-1; no definite D call. V dropped 6 bases and J dropped 4 bases, with 16 bases sitting between them. The CDR3 runs 15 residues. The germline V gene has CDR1 SGHNT and CDR2 YENEEA. The CDR3 loop reads CASSPGGSDYNEQFF. CDR3 in DNA: TGTGCCAGCAGTCCCGGTGGTTCGGATTACAATGAGCAGTTCTTC.

This clonotype was seen a handful of times. This chain connects TRBV19 to TRBJ1-1; D is possibly TRBD1 (5 bases). This CDR3 contains 15 residues. Germline values: CDR1 LNHDA, CDR2 SQIVND (reference sequence). V lost 3 bases to trimming and J lost 1 base, with 12 bases between them. This CDR3 reads CASSIGTAGNTEAFF. DNA for the CDR3: TGTGCCAGTAGTATTGGGACCGCAGGGAACACTGAAGCTTTCTTT.